This passage covers 13 T cell receptor beta chains from one sample sequenced in a study of T cell changes during pregnancy in multiple sclerosis. Profiling relied on immunoSEQ multiplex PCR, and the TCRdb table lists in-frame clones only, not all of them. The sample lists about 58,000 clones, 93% occurring once. This sample comprised CD8+ T cells from peripheral blood mononuclear cells, obtained in the second trimester of pregnancy. These receptor sequences come from a female donor with multiple sclerosis, enrolled in a pregnancy study.

The gene calls are TRBV12-5 and TRBJ2-7; 7 bases are a match to TRBD1. V was clipped by 7 bases and J by 6 bases; unmatched bases: 9. The germline gives CDR1 LGHNT, CDR2 FRNRAP. The CDR3 totals 13 residues. CDR3 coding DNA: TGTGCTAGTGCGCCAACAGGGGAAAGCGAGCAGTACTTC. It translates to CASAPTGESEQYF.

The rearrangement uses TRBV10-2 and TRBJ2-5; 14 bases fit TRBD2. The CDR3 totals 15 residues. CDR1 and CDR2 from the germline V gene are WSHSY and SAAADI. The V gene end was trimmed by 6 bases and the J gene end by 5 bases; junction bases not matched to a gene: 5. The CDR3 region is CASRGLAGGPETQYF. CDR3 DNA sequence: TGCGCCAGCAGAGGACTAGCGGGAGGACCGGAGACCCAGTACTTC.

V is TRBV15 and J is TRBJ2-7, with 7 bases identical to TRBD1. This CDR3 comprises 17 residues. V lost 1 base to trimming and J lost 2 bases; unmatched junction nucleotides: 11. Germline CDR1 is LNHNV and CDR2 is YYDKDF (reference sequence). The CDR3 reads CATSRAPPTGNPYEQYF. The CDR3 DNA reads as TGTGCCACCAGCAGAGCCCCCCCGACAGGGAACCCCTACGAGCAGTACTTC.

The gene calls are TRBV2 and TRBJ2-6; 7 bases line up with TRBD1. V gave up 8 bases and J gave up 1 base; unmatched junction bases: 11. The germline V gene encodes CDR1 SNHLY and CDR2 FYNNEI. This CDR3 comprises 17 residues. The CDR3 DNA reads as TGTGCCAGCTATATCCGGGACAGTCTGTCTGGGGCCAACGTCCTGACTTTC. This gives the protein CASYIRDSLSGANVLTF.

V usage is TRBV4-3 and J usage is TRBJ1-2; D is possibly TRBD1 (6 bases). The length of the CDR3 is 15 residues. Per the germline V gene, CDR1 is LGHNA and CDR2 is YSLEER. V was trimmed by 0 bases and J by 4 bases, leaving 12 bases between them. CDR3 in amino acids: CASSQDPRGGYGYTF. CDR3 DNA: TGCGCCAGCAGCCAAGACCCTAGGGGGGGCTATGGCTACACCTTC.

This clone occurred once. V is TRBV27 and J is TRBJ1-1, with TRBD1 matching 8 bases. V shed 2 bases and J 4 bases; nucleotides not matched to a gene: 3. CDR1 and CDR2 from the germline V gene are MNHEY and SMNVEV (reference sequence). The CDR3 is made up of 14 amino acids. CDR3 residues: CASSLTTGGTEAFF. The CDR3 nucleotides are TGTGCCAGCAGTTTAACCACAGGGGGCACTGAAGCTTTCTTT.

The genes are TRBV7-9 and TRBJ2-3, with D hard to call. The germline V gene has CDR1 SEHNR and CDR2 FQNEAQ (reference sequence). This CDR3 region has 11 residues. V was pared by 8 bases and J by 6 bases, with 9 bases between. The CDR3 DNA reads as TGTGCCAGCTGGAGCATGGATACGCAGTATTTT. Its protein is CASWSMDTQYF.

The rearrangement links TRBV7-6 to TRBJ2-1; no reliable D call. V lost 4 bases to trimming and J lost 5 bases, with 12 bases between them. This CDR3 contains 14 residues. Germline V gives CDR1 SGHVS, CDR2 FNYEAQ. Written as DNA, the CDR3 is TGTGCCAGCAGCTCCTACCGCCCACACAATGAGCAGTTCTTC. The encoded protein is CASSSYRPHNEQFF.

The chain employs TRBV6-5 and TRBJ2-1; possible D gene TRBD2, 7 bases. V lost 0 bases and J 6 bases, leaving 12 bases between the germline ends. This CDR3 spans 15 amino acids. Germline CDR1 is MNHEY and CDR2 is SVGAGI. The chain's CDR3 is CASSYSGGQGNEQFF. The CDR3 bases are TGTGCCAGCAGTTACTCGGGGGGGCAGGGCAATGAGCAGTTCTTC.

Details on this clone: Other DNA sequences in this specimen translate into the identical CDR3. This sequence joins TRBV7-9 and TRBJ2-3; D is ambiguous. Germline-derived CDR1 and CDR2 are SEHNR and FQNEAQ (reference sequence). The CDR3 totals 15 residues. The germline V and J ends were trimmed by 5 bases and 0 bases, with 12 bases remaining between them. The CDR3 DNA reads as TGTGCCAGCAGCCCCCCGGGTTCTAGCACAGATACGCAGTATTTT. This gives the protein CASSPPGSSTDTQYF.

The V and J genes are TRBV28 and TRBJ2-2; tentatively, D is TRBD1 (6 bases). V was pared by 1 base and J by 3 bases, with 12 bases between. This CDR3 spans 16 amino acids. Germline lookup yields CDR1 MDHEN and CDR2 SYDVKM. The chain's CDR3 is CASSLFPQGDTGELFF. In nucleotides, the CDR3 is TGTGCCAGCAGTTTATTCCCACAGGGAGACACCGGGGAGCTGTTTTTT.

As regards this clone: Sequence at one end of the junction differs from germline and may be a read error. The chain joins TRBV5-4 to TRBJ2-1, with D maybe TRBD2 (5 bases). Looked up from germline, CDR1 is SGHNT and CDR2 is YYREEE (reference sequence). The CDR3 is 12 residues long. DNA for the CDR3: TGTGCCAGCCATACTAGTTACAGTGAGCAGTTCTTC. It encodes CASHTSYSEQFF.

This rearrangement joins TRBV7-9 to TRBJ2-1; 10 nucleotides align to TRBD2. Germline loops: CDR1 SEHNR, CDR2 FQNEAQ (reference sequence). Trimming at V came to 4 bases and at J to 3 bases, leaving 9 bases not matched to a gene. The CDR3 extends over 17 amino acids. In DNA, the CDR3 is TGTGCCAGCAGCTCAGATTCCGGGACTAGCGACTACAATGAGCAGTTCTTC. Its protein product is CASSSDSGTSDYNEQFF.